What follows are 3 T cell receptor beta chains derived from one specimen sequenced in a study of cytomegalovirus exposure and HLA in healthy donors. With 60 Vbeta and 13 Jbeta primers, the PCR was carried out. Here immunoSEQ multiplex PCR was the method, and the copy in TCRdb shows in-frame clones only, minus some. The data show roughly 71,000 clones, almost 80% seen once. Sequencing was done on a sample of PBMCs. Source of these receptors: a girl aged 5 to 17 in good health and CMV-seropositive.

Of note for this clone: Other DNA sequences in the same sample also yield this CDR3. The chain joins TRBV18 to TRBJ2-5; D gene ambiguous. Deletions cut 4 bases from V and 2 bases from J, with 2 bases between. This CDR3 comprises 11 residues. CDR1 and CDR2 from the germline V gene are KGHSH and LQKENI. CDR3 amino acids: CASSLQETQYF. The CDR3 nucleotides are TGTGCCAGCTCACTACAAGAGACCCAGTACTTC.

The V call is TRBV10-3, the J call TRBJ1-1; 9 nucleotides line up with TRBD1. Germline trimming cut 4 bases from V and 5 bases from J; bases unmatched to any gene: 11. The CDR3 is 16 residues long. Germline lookup yields CDR1 ENHRY and CDR2 SYGVKD. The CDR3 sequence: CAISGTGAGILTEAFF. The CDR3 nucleotides read TGTGCCATCAGTGGGACAGGGGCGGGTATTCTGACTGAAGCTTTCTTT.

The chain uses TRBV12-5 and TRBJ1-1, with 7 bases aligning to TRBD1. The germline V gene encodes CDR1 LGHNT and CDR2 FRNRAP. This CDR3 spans 15 amino acids. V lost 2 bases to trimming and J lost 6 bases; unmatched junction nucleotides: 9. CDR3 loop: CASGLLPGQPPEAFF. The CDR3 DNA sequence: TGTGCTAGTGGTTTGCTACCGGGACAGCCCCCTGAAGCTTTCTTT.